Shown below are 23 T cell receptor beta chains from a single sample sequenced in a study of neurological immune-mediated disorders. TCRdb redid the calling of the 5' RACE reads with MiXCR, one entry per CDR3 protein. The data hold more than 40,000 distinct CDR3 sequences, with just over 3% observed a single time. Sequencing input: PBMCs. These TCRs come from a woman in her forties or fifties with multiple sclerosis.

This clonotype was counted many times. The DNA of the CDR3 is TGCGCCAGCAGCTTCGGGGTTGGAGAGACCCAGTACTTC. This sequence encodes CASSFGVGETQYF. This chain connects TRBV5-1 to TRBJ2-5; TRBD2 might be the D (5 bases). The CDR3 runs to 13 residues. Germline V gene data show CDR1 as SGHRS and CDR2 as YFSETQ. With 2 bases removed from V and 4 bases from J, the gap between germline ends came to 9 bases.

This clonotype occurred many times. Just one base apart from a much larger clone, this may be a read error. The V gene is TRBV7-9, the J gene TRBJ2-5, with a tentative D call TRBD2 (5 bases). The V gene's germline CDR1 is SEHNR and CDR2 FQNEAQ (reference sequence). There are 12 residues in the CDR3. The CDR3 loop is CASSRGQGTQYF. CDR3 in DNA: TGTGCCAGCAGCCGCGGGCAAGGGACCCAGTACTTC.

This clonotype occurred many times. The rearrangement links TRBV10-2 to TRBJ1-1, with D perhaps TRBD1 (5 bases). Trimming shortened V by 3 bases and J by 4 bases, and 15 bases separated the two germline ends. The CDR3 is 15 residues long. Germline-derived CDR1 and CDR2 are WSHSY and SAAADI. The CDR3 DNA is TGCGCCAGCAGTGAATACGGCAGGGTAGGCACTGAAGCTTTCTTT. Its translation is CASSEYGRVGTEAFF.

Ten or more counts support this clonotype. The chain has TRBV7-9 and TRBJ2-7; no definite D call. Germline CDR1 reads SEHNR; CDR2 reads FQNEAQ (reference sequence). V lost 0 bases to trimming and J lost 3 bases, with 9 bases between them. The CDR3 covers 14 residues. The CDR3 spells CASSLALNSYEQYF. The CDR3 nucleotides are TGTGCCAGCAGCTTAGCGTTGAACAGCTACGAGCAGTACTTC.

The sample holds many counts of this clonotype. The genes are TRBV15 and TRBJ2-5, with D possibly matching TRBD1 (5 bases). The CDR3 covers 12 residues. Trimming took 5 bases from V and 3 from J, leaving 7 bases between them. From germline, CDR1 is LNHNV and CDR2 YYDKDF (reference sequence). Here the CDR3 reads CATSRQKETQYF. Written as DNA, the CDR3 is TGTGCCACCAGCCGACAGAAAGAGACCCAGTACTTC. Supplemented by reference TRBV15 and TRBJ2-5, the full variable domain reads DAMVIQNPRYQVTQFGKPVTLSCSQTLNHNVMYWYQQKSSQAPKLLFHYYDKDFNNEADTPDNFQSRRPNTSFCFLDIRSPGLGDTAMYLCATSRQKETQYFGPGTRLLVL.

This clonotype was detected many times. V usage is TRBV9 and J usage is TRBJ2-1, with unresolved D. CDR3 length: 15 residues. V lost 2 bases and J lost 0, with 9 bases in between. CDR1 SGDLS and CDR2 YYNGEE come from the germline V gene. The CDR3 region is CASSVYKSSYNEQFF. As DNA, the CDR3 is TGTGCCAGCAGCGTGTATAAGAGCTCCTACAATGAGCAGTTCTTC. The full variable domain, its missing parts supplied by reference TRBV9 and TRBJ2-1, is DSGVTQTPKHLITATGQRVTLRCSPRSGDLSVYWYQQSLDQGLQFLIQYYNGEERAKGNILERFSAQQFPDLHSELNLSSLELGDSALYFCASSVYKSSYNEQFFGPGTRLTVL.

This clonotype was recorded at least ten times. The chain is built from TRBV3-1 and TRBJ2-1, with D unresolved. The CDR3 contains 13 residues. Trimming pared 2 bases from V and 6 bases from J, leaving 8 bases between. Germline V gene lookup returns CDR1 LGHDT and CDR2 YNNKEL (reference sequence). The CDR3 loop is CASSQRGFNEQFF. The CDR3 DNA follows: TGTGCCAGCAGCCAAAGAGGCTTCAATGAGCAGTTCTTC.

This clonotype was picked up many times. The chain employs TRBV14 and TRBJ1-2, with D uncertain. Germline V gene lookup returns CDR1 SGHDN and CDR2 FVKESK. The CDR3 totals 15 residues. Trimming stripped 0 bases from V and 3 bases from J, with 11 bases between. The CDR3, as DNA: TGTGCCAGCAGCCAAGATGCGCAGTCTCACTATGGCTACACCTTC. This sequence encodes CASSQDAQSHYGYTF.

At least ten counts were recorded for this clonotype. V and J are TRBV9 and TRBJ2-3, with D uncertain. Trimming took off 0 bases at V and 5 bases at J, with 10 bases between the two ends. The CDR3 sequence is 14 residues long. Germline CDR1 reads SGDLS; CDR2 reads YYNGEE. CDR3 amino acids: CASSVDGLQDTQYF. The CDR3, as DNA: TGTGCCAGCAGCGTAGACGGTCTGCAAGATACGCAGTATTTT.

This clonotype was detected many times. The chain links TRBV20-1 to TRBJ2-7; 8 bases fit TRBD2. Germline-derived CDR1 and CDR2 are DFQATT and SNEGSKA (reference sequence). This CDR3 contains 13 residues. J lost 5 bases, V lost 3 bases, and 6 bases had no gene match. The CDR3 reads CSASSGGRNEQYF. The DNA of the CDR3 is TGCAGTGCTAGTTCCGGCGGGAGGAACGAGCAGTACTTC.

This clonotype was detected ten times or more. A single base separates this from a much larger clone, so it may be a read error. Without the conserved terminal phenylalanine or tryptophan, this CDR3 likely stems from a read error. V and J are TRBV7-9 and TRBJ2-4; no clear D. Germline lookup yields CDR1 SEHNR and CDR2 FQNEAQ (reference sequence). Trimming shortened V by 7 bases and J by 4 bases, and 11 bases separated the two germline ends. The CDR3 totals 13 residues. CDR3 DNA: TGTGCCAGCATGCTCGACGGTAAAAACATTCAGTACTGC. Its protein is CASMLDGKNIQYC.

This clonotype was observed at least ten times. The V and J genes are TRBV5-1 and TRBJ2-1; D is unclear. Deletions cut 3 bases from V and 2 bases from J, with 6 bases between. Germline V gene data show CDR1 as SGHRS and CDR2 as YFSETQ. The CDR3 runs 13 residues. For the CDR3, the DNA is TGCGCCAGCAGCTCGGACCCCTACAATGAGCAGTTCTTC. This sequence encodes CASSSDPYNEQFF.

The J gene is TRBJ2-6, the V gene TRBV7-2; D gene unclear. Trimming removed 5 bases at V and 0 bases at J, with 11 bases between. The CDR3 consists of 16 residues. Looked up from germline, CDR1 is SGHTA and CDR2 is FQGNSA. The CDR3 protein is CASSPQTLSGANVLTF. CDR3 DNA: TGTGCCAGCAGCCCCCAGACACTCTCTGGGGCCAACGTCCTGACTTTC.

This clonotype appeared many times. The chain employs TRBV3-1 and TRBJ2-5; 8 bases map to TRBD2. The CDR3 loop spans 16 amino acids. The junction had 15 bases not matched to a gene; V was cut back by 7 bases and J by 5 bases. Germline-derived CDR1 and CDR2 are LGHDT and YNNKEL (reference sequence). CDR3 sequence (DNA): TGTGCCAGCACACAGGGTGTCGGGGGGGCCGCGGAGACCCAGTACTTC. The encoded protein is CASTQGVGGAAETQYF.

This clonotype occurred many times. The J gene is TRBJ2-5, the V gene TRBV19; tentatively, D is TRBD1 (6 bases). The germline CDR1 and CDR2 sequences are LNHDA and SQIVND (reference sequence). V was shortened by 5 bases and J by 4 bases, with 11 bases between the two germline ends. The CDR3 covers 13 residues. The chain's CDR3 is CASSGPDRETQYF. CDR3 DNA sequence: TGTGCCAGTAGTGGCCCGGACAGAGAGACCCAGTACTTC.

Ten or more counts support this clonotype. The chain's CDR3 is CASSFERGDTEAFF. CDR3 in DNA: TGTGCCAGCAGCTTTGAGCGCGGGGACACTGAAGCTTTCTTT. This chain uses TRBV7-6 with TRBJ1-1; D not resolved. Deletions cut 3 bases from V and 3 bases from J, with 11 bases between. The CDR3 consists of 14 residues. Germline lookup yields CDR1 SGHVS and CDR2 FNYEAQ.

At least ten counts were recorded for this clonotype. The CDR3: CASSPDGAQPYEQYF. The CDR3 bases are TGTGCCAGCAGCCCGGACGGGGCCCAGCCCTACGAGCAGTACTTC. The chain employs TRBV7-6 and TRBJ2-7, with D possibly being TRBD1 or TRBD2 (5 bases each). Trimming shortened V by 5 bases and J by 2 bases, and 16 bases separated the two germline ends. CDR3 length: 15 residues. CDR1 and CDR2 from the germline V gene are SGHVS and FNYEAQ. The entire variable domain, with the rest obtained from reference TRBV7-6 and TRBJ2-7, is as follows: GAGVSQSPRYKVTKRGQDVALRCDPISGHVSLYWYRQALGQGPEFLTYFNYEAQQDKSGLPNDRFSAERPEGSISTLTIQRTEQRDSAMYRCASSPDGAQPYEQYFGPGTRLTVT.

This clonotype was found many times. This rearrangement joins TRBV5-1 to TRBJ2-2; 12 positions agree with TRBD2. The CDR3 runs 15 residues. V lost 4 bases and J lost 4; bases outside the gene matches: 2. Germline CDR1 SGHRS, CDR2 YFSETQ. The CDR3 is CASSMTSGSTGELFF. The CDR3 bases are TGCGCCAGCAGCATGACTAGCGGGAGCACCGGGGAGCTGTTTTTT.

This clonotype was seen ten or more times. The junction departs from germline at one end; a sequencing error may be responsible. The chain is built from TRBV7-3 and TRBJ2-2; the match to TRBD1 covers 7 bases. This CDR3 is built from 15 residues. Germline V gene lookup returns CDR1 SGHTA and CDR2 FQGTGA. In nucleotides, the CDR3 is TGTGCCAGCAGCCTAACAGGGGCGAACACCGGGGAGCTGTTTTTT. Its translation is CASSLTGANTGELFF.

This clonotype was picked up many times. V and J are TRBV5-1 and TRBJ2-7; 10 nucleotides agree with TRBD1. With 3 bases clipped from V and 6 bases from J, the junction kept 6 bases outside the gene matches. This CDR3 is built from 14 residues. From germline, CDR1 is SGHRS and CDR2 YFSETQ. CDR3 loop: CASSSGQGRSEQYF. The CDR3 DNA is TGCGCCAGCAGCTCGGGACAGGGGAGAAGCGAGCAGTACTTC.

This clonotype occurred many times. The chain carries TRBV5-1 and TRBJ1-1, with D maybe TRBD1 (5 bases). Germline V gives CDR1 SGHRS, CDR2 YFSETQ. The CDR3 contains 17 residues. V lost 1 base to trimming and J lost 1 base, with 17 bases between them. CDR3 in amino acids: CASSLLSQGGANTEAFF. Here the CDR3 DNA reads TGCGCCAGCAGCTTGTTGTCCCAGGGCGGGGCGAACACTGAAGCTTTCTTT.

In its sample, this clonotype was seen many times. The chain is built from TRBV2 and TRBJ2-7; 8 bases are shared with TRBD2. The J segment lost 0 bases and the V segment lost 10 bases, leaving 2 bases of the junction unmatched. Germline values: CDR1 SNHLY, CDR2 FYNNEI. This CDR3 is built from 12 residues. This chain's CDR3 is CATGTSSYEQYF. The CDR3 DNA reads as TGTGCCACCGGGACTAGCTCCTACGAGCAGTACTTC.

This clonotype was picked up many times. This chain joins TRBV7-9 and TRBJ2-2; D gene ambiguous. V lost 4 bases and J 6 bases, leaving 12 bases between the germline ends. The germline CDR1 and CDR2 sequences are SEHNR and FQNEAQ (reference sequence). The CDR3 runs 14 residues. The CDR3 loop is CASSSSTEAGELFF. CDR3 nucleotides: TGTGCCAGCAGCTCGTCCACCGAGGCCGGGGAGCTGTTTTTT. Supplemented by reference TRBV7-9 and TRBJ2-2, the full variable domain reads DTGVSQNPRHKITKRGQNVTFRCDPISEHNRLYWYRQTLGQGPEFLTYFQNEAQLEKSRLLSDRFSAERPKGSFSTLEIQRTEQGDSAMYLCASSSSTEAGELFFGEGSRLTVL.